This TCR beta chain was recorded in a study of CXCR3-negative and CXCR3-positive naive CD8 T cells. With respect to this clonotype: Its antigen remains unknown.

CDR1 and CDR2 (germline): SEHNR, FQNEAQ (reference sequence). There are 18 residues in the CDR3. UMI labels and 5' RACE were used to prepare the TRB cDNA libraries. TCRdb reanalyzed the 5' RACE reads and collapses them to one entry per CDR3 protein, without DNA. The sample has tens of thousands of distinct CDR3 sequences. Findings and caveats of the study: CXCR3-positive naive cells had more hydrophobic TRB CDR3s than CXCR3-negative naive cells. Similar TRBV-TRBJ usage was seen in naive cells (both CXCR3-negative and CXCR3-positive), but memory cells differed.

Triplicate sorts, around 300,000 cells apiece, were made for each CD8+ T cell subset. V is TRBV7-9 and J is TRBJ2-3; TCRdb calls TRBD1, which cannot be checked without DNA. The source is a human donor in good health. Some clones in this sample may be carry-over from other donors' samples. The sample comprised naive CXCR3- CD8+ T cells from blood. Subset defined: CD45RO-CCR7+CD27+CD95- naive CD8+ T cells lacking CXCR3 (TNR3-). The CDR3 reads CASSPWRTGDRGPDTQYF.